The sequence of this T cell receptor (beta chain) was determined in a study of neoadjuvant nivolumab and ipilimumab in lung cancer. Study outcomes and limitations: Only two of four nivolumab-treated tumors gained richness and clonality by surgery. TCR sequencing covered a small number of samples. Blood richness before therapy tracked richness in tumors resected after neoadjuvant therapy. TCR richness and clonality were higher in tumors than adjacent uninvolved lung.

Germline-derived CDR1 and CDR2 are LNHDA and SQIVND (reference sequence). V dropped 5 bases and J dropped 4 bases, with 16 bases sitting between them. This CDR3 is 15 amino acids long. Remarks on this clone: The antigen is unknown.

Sequencing used immunoSEQ multiplex PCR; TCRdb keeps in-frame clones, though not all of them. Of 24,000 or so clones listed, approximately 80% are singletons. The source material was peripheral blood, sampled before neoadjuvant nivolumab, alone or with ipilimumab. The chain links TRBV19 to TRBJ2-3; the D gene is possibly TRBD1 (5 bases). This sequence originates from an adult with non-small cell lung cancer. The CDR3 reads CASSANRFSSDTQYF. The CDR3 region has the DNA TGTGCCAGTAGTGCAAACAGGTTCTCCTCAGATACGCAGTATTTT.